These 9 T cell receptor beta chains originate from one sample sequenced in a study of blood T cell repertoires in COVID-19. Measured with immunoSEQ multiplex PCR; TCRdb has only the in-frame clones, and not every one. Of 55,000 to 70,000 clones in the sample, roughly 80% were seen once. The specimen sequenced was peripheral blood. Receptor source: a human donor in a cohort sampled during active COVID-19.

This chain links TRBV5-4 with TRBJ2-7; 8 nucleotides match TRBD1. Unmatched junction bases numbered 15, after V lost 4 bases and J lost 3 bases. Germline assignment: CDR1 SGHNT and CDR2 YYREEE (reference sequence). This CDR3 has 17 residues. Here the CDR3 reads CASSRIRGTGPLYEQYF. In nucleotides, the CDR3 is TGTGCCAGCAGCCGGATACGTGGGACAGGACCTCTCTACGAGCAGTACTTC.

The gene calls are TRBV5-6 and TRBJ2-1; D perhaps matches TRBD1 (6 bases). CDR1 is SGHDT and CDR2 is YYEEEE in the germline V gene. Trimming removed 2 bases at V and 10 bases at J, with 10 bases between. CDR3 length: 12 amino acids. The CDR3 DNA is TGTGCCAGCAGCTTTCCAGGGGCCGAGCAGTTCTTC. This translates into CASSFPGAEQFF. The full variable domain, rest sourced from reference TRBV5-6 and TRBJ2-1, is DAGVTQSPTHLIKTRGQQVTLRCSPKSGHDTVSWYQQALGQGPQFIFQYYEEEERQRGNFPDRFSGHQFPNYSSELNVNALLLGDSALYLCASSFPGAEQFFGPGTRLTVL.

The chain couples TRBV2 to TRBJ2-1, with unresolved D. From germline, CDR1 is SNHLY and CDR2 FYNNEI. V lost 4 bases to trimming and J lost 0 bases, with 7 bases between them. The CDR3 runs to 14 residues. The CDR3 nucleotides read TGTGCCAGCAGTGGTTCTCGCTCCTACAATGAGCAGTTCTTC. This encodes CASSGSRSYNEQFF. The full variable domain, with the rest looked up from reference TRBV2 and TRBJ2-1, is EPEVTQTPSHQVTQMGQEVILRCVPISNHLYFYWYRQILGQKVEFLVSFYNNEISEKSEIFDDQFSVERPDGSNFTLKIRSTKLEDSAMYFCASSGSRSYNEQFFGPGTRLTVL.

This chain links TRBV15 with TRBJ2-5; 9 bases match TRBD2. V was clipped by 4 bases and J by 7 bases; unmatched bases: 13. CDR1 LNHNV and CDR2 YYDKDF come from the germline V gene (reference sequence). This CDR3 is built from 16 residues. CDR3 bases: TGTGCCACCAGCACCAGGAAGGCGGGAGCGGGGGGGACCCAGTACTTC. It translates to CATSTRKAGAGGTQYF.

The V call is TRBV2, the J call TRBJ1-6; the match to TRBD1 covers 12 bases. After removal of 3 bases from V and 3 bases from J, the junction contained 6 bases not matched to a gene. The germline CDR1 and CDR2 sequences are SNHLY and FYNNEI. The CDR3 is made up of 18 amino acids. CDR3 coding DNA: TGTGCCAGCAGTGAGGTGGGACAGGGGGCGCGCTATAATTCACCCCTCCACTTT. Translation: CASSEVGQGARYNSPLHF. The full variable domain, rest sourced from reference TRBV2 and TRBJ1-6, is EPEVTQTPSHQVTQMGQEVILRCVPISNHLYFYWYRQILGQKVEFLVSFYNNEISEKSEIFDDQFSVERPDGSNFTLKIRSTKLEDSAMYFCASSEVGQGARYNSPLHFGNGTRLTVT.

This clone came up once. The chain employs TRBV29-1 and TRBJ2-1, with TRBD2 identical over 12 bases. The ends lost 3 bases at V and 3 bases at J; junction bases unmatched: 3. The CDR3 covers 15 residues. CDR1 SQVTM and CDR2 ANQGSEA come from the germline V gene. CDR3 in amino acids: CSVDGLAGFYNEQFF. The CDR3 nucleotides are TGCAGCGTTGACGGACTAGCGGGATTCTACAATGAGCAGTTCTTC.

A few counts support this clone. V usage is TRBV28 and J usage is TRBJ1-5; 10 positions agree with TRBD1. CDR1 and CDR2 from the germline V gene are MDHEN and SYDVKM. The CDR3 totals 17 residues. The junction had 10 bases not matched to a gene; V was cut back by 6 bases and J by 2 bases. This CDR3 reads CASRRRQGATGNQPQHF. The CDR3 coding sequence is TGTGCCAGCAGGCGAAGACAGGGGGCGACAGGCAATCAGCCCCAGCATTTT.

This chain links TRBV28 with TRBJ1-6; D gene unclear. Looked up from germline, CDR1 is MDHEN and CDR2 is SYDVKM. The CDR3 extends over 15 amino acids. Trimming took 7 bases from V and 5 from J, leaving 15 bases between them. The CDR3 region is CASKLSVGDNSPLHF. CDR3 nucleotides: TGTGCCAGCAAGCTATCCGTGGGAGATAATTCACCCCTCCACTTT.

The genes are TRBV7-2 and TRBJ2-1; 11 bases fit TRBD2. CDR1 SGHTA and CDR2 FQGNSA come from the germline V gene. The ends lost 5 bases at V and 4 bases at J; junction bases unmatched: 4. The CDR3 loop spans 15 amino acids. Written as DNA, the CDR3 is TGTGCCAGCAGCCCCTTAGCGGGAGGGTACAATGAGCAGTTCTTC. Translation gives CASSPLAGGYNEQFF.